This record looks at one T cell receptor (beta chain) sequence and its context. Sequencing used immunoSEQ multiplex PCR; TCRdb keeps in-frame clones, though not all of them. This sample yields around 240,000 clones, of which approximately 85% are seen a single time; approximately 2% belongs to the top ten. This record belongs to a study of blood T cell repertoires in COVID-19. Turning to the study itself: The United States, Italy and Spain were the sources of the acute and convalescent COVID-19 samples.

The source of this sequence is a woman aged 45-65 years who had recovered from COVID-19. Material: PBMCs or T cells enriched from blood (not recorded which).

CDR3 sequence: CATQPGGTYEQYF. The CDR3 bases are TGTGCCACCCAACCGGGGGGTACCTACGAGCAGTACTTC. The V call is TRBV6-8, the J call TRBJ2-7, with 7 positions matching TRBD2. Germline lookup yields CDR1 MNHGY and CDR2 SAAAGT. Trimming at V came to 10 bases and at J to 2 bases, leaving 8 bases not matched to a gene. This CDR3 comprises 13 residues.